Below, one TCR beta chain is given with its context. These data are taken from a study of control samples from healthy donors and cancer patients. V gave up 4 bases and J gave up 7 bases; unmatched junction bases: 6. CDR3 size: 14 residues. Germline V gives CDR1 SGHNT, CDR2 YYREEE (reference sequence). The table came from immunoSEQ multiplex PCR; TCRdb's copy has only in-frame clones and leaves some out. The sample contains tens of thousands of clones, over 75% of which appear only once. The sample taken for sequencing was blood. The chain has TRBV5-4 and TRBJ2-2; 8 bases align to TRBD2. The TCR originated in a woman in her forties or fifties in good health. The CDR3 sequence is CASSPGLENGELFF. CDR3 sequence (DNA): TGTGCCAGCAGCCCGGGACTAGAGAACGGGGAGCTGTTTTTT.